Each of the 26 T cell receptor beta chains below was sequenced from the same sample in a study of blood T cell repertoires in COVID-19. The method was immunoSEQ multiplex PCR; TCRdb's version includes in-frame clones alone and lacks a portion of them. This sample has 90,000 to 150,000 clones; about 86% occur once, and the top ten carry about 2%. The sequenced sample consisted of peripheral blood. Receptors were obtained from a woman in her 50s with acute or convalescent COVID-19.

The chain joins TRBV11-2 to TRBJ1-1, with D maybe TRBD1 (5 bases). This CDR3 is 12 amino acids long. Looked up from germline, CDR1 is SGHAT and CDR2 is FQNNGV. V gave up 6 bases and J gave up 6 bases, with 11 bases separating them. The DNA of the CDR3 is TGTGCCAGCAGTCGAGGACACTCTGAAGCTTTCTTT. As protein: CASSRGHSEAFF.

In this sample, this clone turned up once. V gene TRBV5-6 combines with J gene TRBJ2-1; 11 bases align to TRBD2. Germline V gene lookup returns CDR1 SGHDT and CDR2 YYEEEE. V lost 3 bases and J lost 10; bases outside the gene matches: 9. CDR3 length equals 15 residues. The CDR3: CASSYTSGGPPEQFF. Here the CDR3 DNA reads TGTGCCAGCAGCTATACTAGCGGGGGACCGCCCGAGCAGTTCTTC.

This clone was detected a few times. The chain is built from TRBV5-1 and TRBJ2-3; 9 bases fit TRBD2. V trimming: 0 bases; J trimming: 5 bases; junction bases outside the gene matches: 7. The CDR3 runs 16 residues. The germline CDR1 and CDR2 sequences are SGHRS and YFSETQ. For the CDR3, the DNA is TGCGCCAGCAGCTTGGATGCGGGGGGGCGTAGAGATACGCAGTATTTT. This encodes CASSLDAGGRRDTQYF.

The chain combines TRBV5-4 with TRBJ2-5, with TRBD1 matching 7 bases. J lost 2 bases, V lost 7 bases, and 8 bases had no gene match. CDR1 is SGHNT, CDR2 YYREEE, per germline (reference sequence). This CDR3 region has 14 residues. The CDR3 is CASGPRTGQETQYF. In DNA, the CDR3 is TGTGCCAGCGGCCCGAGGACAGGTCAAGAGACCCAGTACTTC.

This rearrangement joins TRBV6-2 or TRBV6-3 to TRBJ1-3; unclear D gene. The V end lost 2 bases, the J end lost 2 bases, and 10 bases lay between the germline ends. Germline assignment: CDR1 MNHEY and CDR2 SVGEGT. This CDR3 has 15 residues. The CDR3 DNA reads as TGTGCCAGCAGTTACCTGGCAAATGCTGGAAACACCATATATTTT. This translates into CASSYLANAGNTIYF.

The chain employs TRBV5-4 and TRBJ2-1; 9 positions agree with TRBD2. In germline, CDR1 is SGHNT, CDR2 YYREEE (reference sequence). V shed 0 bases and J 5 bases; nucleotides not matched to a gene: 3. The CDR3 is 15 amino acids. The CDR3 sequence: CASSLGRGGHNEQFF. CDR3 coding DNA: TGTGCCAGCAGCTTGGGGCGGGGGGGCCACAATGAGCAGTTCTTC.

V gene TRBV10-3 combines with J gene TRBJ1-2, with a weak D call TRBD1 (6 bases). The CDR3 sequence is 15 residues long. Germline assignment: CDR1 ENHRY and CDR2 SYGVKD. V lost 6 bases to trimming and J lost 6 bases, with 20 bases between them. The CDR3 is CAIRDLGAGVDGYTF. The CDR3 nucleotides are TGTGCCATCAGGGATCTCGGGGCAGGGGTTGATGGCTACACCTTC.

CDR3 sequence (DNA): TGCGCCAGCAGCCAAGGGTACGGGGGGACTAACTATGGCTACACCTTC. This gives the protein CASSQGYGGTNYGYTF. The rearrangement joins TRBV4-1 to TRBJ1-2; possibly TRBD1 for D (5 bases). The CDR3 is 16 amino acids. V gave up 1 base and J gave up 0 bases, with 12 bases separating them. Germline loops: CDR1 MGHRA, CDR2 YSYEKL.

This clone was counted between two and nine times. J is TRBJ2-3 and V is TRBV7-2; no clear D gene. Trimming removed 7 bases at V and 4 bases at J, with 15 bases between. Germline CDR1 reads SGHTA; CDR2 reads FQGNSA. The CDR3 contains 14 residues. Written as DNA, the CDR3 is TGTGCCAGCACCCCCAGAGGAGTGGCAGATACGCAGTATTTT. Encoded protein: CASTPRGVADTQYF.

The CDR3 sequence: CASSFGGYNEQFF. Here the CDR3 DNA reads TGTGCCAGCAGCTTCGGGGGTTACAATGAGCAGTTCTTC. The chain carries TRBV7-3 and TRBJ2-1; D is perhaps TRBD2 (6 bases). Per the germline V gene, CDR1 is SGHTA and CDR2 is FQGTGA. This CDR3 has 13 residues. Trimming left V 3 bases short and J 4 bases short, with 7 bases between.

The J gene is TRBJ2-5, the V gene TRBV9; TRBD2 is a possible D gene (7 bases). The CDR3 runs 15 residues. With 6 bases removed from V and 5 bases from J, the gap between germline ends came to 20 bases. Germline V gives CDR1 SGDLS, CDR2 YYNGEE. The CDR3 sequence is CASTPGGGRGETQYF. CDR3 DNA sequence: TGTGCCAGCACGCCCGGGGGCGGGAGAGGGGAGACCCAGTACTTC.

This clone is a singleton in its sample. The genes are TRBV4-1 and TRBJ2-1; tentatively, D is TRBD2 (6 bases). The ends were cut back, 3 bases at V and 5 bases at J, with 11 bases in the middle. This CDR3 has 14 amino acids. Germline CDR1 and CDR2: MGHRA and YSYEKL. The CDR3 sequence is CASSHLRLDNEQFF. The CDR3 DNA follows: TGCGCCAGCAGCCACCTCCGACTAGACAATGAGCAGTTCTTC.

V is TRBV29-1 and J is TRBJ1-2, with a possible D match to TRBD1 (5 bases). V was clipped by 3 bases and J by 5 bases, with 13 bases between them. In germline, CDR1 is SQVTM, CDR2 ANQGSEA. The CDR3 sequence is 13 residues long. Here the CDR3 DNA reads TGCAGCGTTGAGTATCGGGGGTCGTATGGCTACACCTTC. Translation: CSVEYRGSYGYTF.

V usage is TRBV7-2 and J usage is TRBJ2-1; D is unclear. The CDR3 runs 14 residues. CDR1 is SGHTA and CDR2 is FQGNSA in the germline V gene. V was pared by 8 bases and J by 0 bases, with 11 bases between. CDR3 in amino acids: CASGAASSYNEQFF. Written as DNA, the CDR3 is TGTGCCAGCGGCGCGGCGAGCTCCTACAATGAGCAGTTCTTC.

The CDR3: CATSSGLVYNEQFF. The CDR3 DNA reads as TGTGCCACCAGTTCGGGACTAGTCTACAATGAGCAGTTCTTC. This chain links TRBV24-1 with TRBJ2-1; 8 nucleotides line up with TRBD2. The trim removed 6 bases at V and 3 bases at J, leaving 3 bases unmatched. Germline loops: CDR1 KGHDR, CDR2 SFDVKD. This CDR3 is 14 amino acids long.

V usage is TRBV11-2 and J usage is TRBJ2-5; maybe TRBD1 (6 bases). This CDR3 region has 14 residues. Germline CDR1 and CDR2: SGHAT and FQNNGV. V was clipped by 5 bases and J by 1 base, with 11 bases between them. The CDR3 coding sequence is TGTGCCAGCAGCCGTGACAGGACCCAAGAGACCCAGTACTTC. It encodes CASSRDRTQETQYF. The complete variable domain, with remaining parts taken from reference TRBV11-2 and TRBJ2-5, reads EAGVAQSPRYKIIEKRQSVAFWCNPISGHATLYWYQQILGQGPKLLIQFQNNGVVDDSQLPKDRFSAERLKGVDSTLKIQPAKLEDSAVYLCASSRDRTQETQYFGPGTRLLVL.

The chain uses TRBV6-2 or TRBV6-3 and TRBJ2-3; 12 bases match TRBD2. The CDR3 runs to 15 residues. Losses at the gene ends were 4 bases for V and 10 bases for J; bases not matched to a gene: 9. Germline values: CDR1 MNHEY, CDR2 SVGEGT. The CDR3 protein is CASSLTSGSGMAQYF. The DNA of the CDR3 is TGTGCCAGCAGTTTGACTAGCGGGAGTGGTATGGCGCAGTATTTT.

The chain links TRBV10-3 to TRBJ2-5; 7 bases fit TRBD1. Germline V lookup: CDR1 ENHRY, CDR2 SYGVKD. The CDR3 extends over 14 amino acids. Trimming took 0 bases from V and 4 from J; bases not matched to a gene: 2. DNA for the CDR3: TGTGCCATCAGTGAGTCCCGGACAGGAGAGACCCAGTACTTC. It translates to CAISESRTGETQYF.

The chain is built from TRBV2 and TRBJ2-1; D uncertain. The CDR3 extends over 13 amino acids. From germline, CDR1 is SNHLY and CDR2 FYNNEI. V was pared by 1 base and J by 9 bases, with 10 bases between. The CDR3 region is CASSEVPDTEQFF. The CDR3, as DNA: TGTGCCAGCAGTGAAGTCCCTGACACTGAGCAGTTCTTC.

The chain carries TRBV24-1 and TRBJ2-3; D is unclear. This CDR3 has 15 residues. The V gene's germline CDR1 is KGHDR and CDR2 SFDVKD. V was trimmed by 4 bases and J by 4 bases, leaving 14 bases between them. Here the CDR3 reads CATSELSSDSDTQYF. CDR3 nucleotides: TGTGCCACCAGTGAGCTTTCCAGTGACTCAGATACGCAGTATTTT.

The CDR3 coding sequence is TGTGCCAGCAGTAGGGGGCTACAAGAGACCCAGTACTTC. Residues: CASSRGLQETQYF. The chain is built from TRBV6-5 and TRBJ2-5; 7 bases align to TRBD1. This CDR3 is built from 13 residues. J lost 2 bases, V lost 5 bases, and 2 bases had no gene match. Per the germline V gene, CDR1 is MNHEY and CDR2 is SVGAGI.

The chain joins TRBV6-2 or TRBV6-3 to TRBJ2-7; a possible D gene is TRBD2 (6 bases). Germline CDR1 and CDR2: MNHEY and SVGEGT. The V end was cut by 6 bases, the J end by 0 bases, with 15 bases between. The CDR3 totals 15 residues. CDR3 residues: CASSLIGGSSYEQYF. Written as DNA, the CDR3 is TGTGCCAGCAGCCTAATCGGGGGAAGCTCCTACGAGCAGTACTTC.

V is TRBV27 and J is TRBJ2-1; D remains ambiguous. The CDR3 consists of 13 residues. V was clipped by 7 bases and J by 2 bases, with 9 bases between them. Germline V lookup: CDR1 MNHEY, CDR2 SMNVEV (reference sequence). In nucleotides, the CDR3 is TGTGCCAGCACTGGGCAGGCCTACAATGAGCAGTTCTTC. The encoded protein is CASTGQAYNEQFF.

The table lists this clone with a count of one. The chain carries TRBV18 and TRBJ2-1; D may be TRBD2 (5 bases). CDR3 length: 16 residues. V was shortened by 3 bases and J by 0 bases, with 12 bases between the two germline ends. Germline V CDR1 and CDR2: KGHSH, LQKENI. The CDR3 DNA is TGTGCCAGCTCACCGCACGCCGGGGACTCCTACAATGAGCAGTTCTTC. As protein: CASSPHAGDSYNEQFF.

The J gene is TRBJ1-5, the V gene TRBV19; possible D gene TRBD1, 6 bases. CDR3 length: 14 amino acids. The germline V gene has CDR1 LNHDA and CDR2 SQIVND (reference sequence). V dropped 3 bases and J dropped 5 bases, with 11 bases sitting between them. The CDR3, as DNA: TGTGCCAGTAGTATGGGGGCCGCCGATCAGCCCCAGCATTTT. This encodes CASSMGAADQPQHF.

This chain connects TRBV7-2 to TRBJ2-2, with D unclear. The germline V gene encodes CDR1 SGHTA and CDR2 FQGNSA. CDR3 length: 13 amino acids. With 2 bases removed from V and 3 bases from J, the gap between germline ends came to 4 bases. In nucleotides, the CDR3 is TGTGCCAGCAGCTTATTCGACACCGGGGAGCTGTTTTTT. Protein product: CASSLFDTGELFF.